The clone carrying this TCR beta chain has a count of ten or more. Antigen unknown. The CDR3 totals 14 residues. The junction had 10 bases not matched to a gene; V was cut back by 7 bases and J by 9 bases. Germline values: CDR1 DFQATT, CDR2 SNEGSKA (reference sequence). This entry belongs to a study of blood T cells in healthy people across ages. General study results and limits: Both naive CD4+ cell counts and diversity were greater in long-lived donors than in aged donors. Per million T cells, TCR beta diversity dropped about linearly as age rose.

Collection of 8.5 to 10 milliliters of peripheral blood was performed for each donor. A second PCR of roughly 7 to 11 cycles used a sample-barcoded 5' primer and a J-beta primer mix. TCRdb reprocessed the 5' RACE reads via MiXCR and lists one record per CDR3 protein. The data show about 320,000 distinct CDR3 sequences, with roughly 26% seen just once and 29% held by the top ten. V usage is TRBV20-1 and J usage is TRBJ2-1, with TRBD1 matching over 12 bases. This sequence originates from a woman aged 70-85 years in good health. Sequencing input: blood. CDR3 sequence reads: CSVRDRGQRPEQFF. DNA of the CDR3: TGCAGTGTCCGGGACAGGGGGCAAAGGCCTGAGCAGTTCTTC.